The 20 T cell receptor beta chains in this list originate from one sample, sequenced in a study of blood T cell repertoires in COVID-19. Assay used: immunoSEQ multiplex PCR; TCRdb lists only in-frame clones, some missing. The data contain 75,000 or so clones, around 80% of them singletons. Sequenced: peripheral blood. The receptors were sampled from a man aged 60-69 years with active or convalescent COVID-19.

In its sample, this clone was seen once. The chain carries TRBV6-2 or TRBV6-3 and TRBJ1-2; 9 nucleotides match TRBD1. This CDR3 comprises 17 residues. V lost 4 bases, J lost 4 bases, and 13 bases stayed unmatched. Germline V gene lookup returns CDR1 MNHEY and CDR2 SVGEGT. The DNA for the CDR3 is TGTGCCAGCAGTTCCTACCCGACAGGGGGGAACTCCTATGGCTACACCTTC. It translates to CASSSYPTGGNSYGYTF.

V gene TRBV19 combines with J gene TRBJ2-1, with D maybe TRBD1 (5 bases). CDR1 and CDR2 (germline): LNHDA, SQIVND (reference sequence). Trimming pared 3 bases from V and 5 bases from J, leaving 11 bases between. The CDR3 is 14 amino acids. CDR3 sequence reads: CASSIRPGNNEQFF. CDR3 DNA: TGTGCCAGTAGTATCCGGCCAGGGAACAATGAGCAGTTCTTC.

The chain links TRBV7-9 to TRBJ2-5, with TRBD2 matching over 9 bases. Per germline, CDR1 SEHNR and CDR2 FQNEAQ (reference sequence). The CDR3 runs 15 residues. V lost 1 base to trimming and J lost 4 bases; unmatched junction nucleotides: 4. Written as DNA, the CDR3 is TGTGCCAGCAGCTTAGTGCCTAGCGGGGCAGAGACCCAGTACTTC. This codes for CASSLVPSGAETQYF.

This sequence joins TRBV19 and TRBJ1-1; D is possibly TRBD1 (6 bases). The germline V gene has CDR1 LNHDA and CDR2 SQIVND (reference sequence). The CDR3 runs 14 residues. The V end lost 6 bases, the J end lost 1 base, and 12 bases lay between the germline ends. This CDR3 reads CASSPGHRNTEAFF. The CDR3 DNA sequence: TGTGCCAGTAGCCCGGGACACCGGAACACTGAAGCTTTCTTT.

The chain couples TRBV9 to TRBJ1-2; D is possibly TRBD1 (5 bases). The CDR3 runs 14 residues. V was trimmed by 3 bases and J by 7 bases, leaving 16 bases between them. Per germline, CDR1 SGDLS and CDR2 YYNGEE. CDR3 sequence reads: CASSDPGQGPGYTF. DNA for the CDR3: TGTGCCAGCAGCGACCCTGGGCAGGGTCCTGGCTACACCTTC.

The chain is built from TRBV9 and TRBJ1-2, with D possibly being TRBD1 (5 bases). Germline V gene lookup returns CDR1 SGDLS and CDR2 YYNGEE. The V and J ends lost 4 bases and 4 bases respectively, with 17 bases between them. The CDR3 is made up of 15 amino acids. The CDR3 loop is CASSQDNPGGYGYTF. In DNA form, the CDR3 reads TGTGCCAGCAGCCAAGATAACCCCGGGGGCTATGGCTACACCTTC.

This clone is a singleton in its sample. The V gene is TRBV19, the J gene TRBJ2-3; D is unclear. The V gene lost 3 bases and the J gene lost 4 bases, with 8 bases spanning the gap. This CDR3 spans 13 amino acids. Germline V gene sequence: CDR1 LNHDA, CDR2 SQIVND (reference sequence). The CDR3 region is CASSIFSADTQYF. The CDR3 nucleotides read TGTGCCAGTAGTATCTTTTCGGCAGATACGCAGTATTTT.

The rearrangement uses TRBV10-3 and TRBJ1-1, with D tentatively TRBD1 (6 bases). Germline V lookup: CDR1 ENHRY, CDR2 SYGVKD. The CDR3 extends over 13 amino acids. Trimming shortened V by 3 bases and J by 3 bases, and 8 bases separated the two germline ends. In nucleotides, the CDR3 is TGTGCCATCAGTGAAGAGGGGGACACTGAAGCTTTCTTT. It specifies CAISEEGDTEAFF.

A remark on this clone: Its ends do not fully match the called genes, so a read error is possible. The chain is built from TRBV7-7 and TRBJ2-2, with D unclear. In germline, CDR1 is SSHAT, CDR2 FNYEAQ (reference sequence). The CDR3 spans 16 residues. CDR3 region: CASSSHTTANTGELFF. The CDR3 bases are TGTGCTAGCAGCTCCCATACTACTGCGAACACCGGGGAGCTGTTTTTT.

The table lists this clone with a count of one. The chain carries TRBV19 and TRBJ2-2, with 8 nucleotides matching TRBD1. Germline trimming cut 5 bases from V and 4 bases from J; bases unmatched to any gene: 3. The CDR3 runs 14 residues. Per germline, CDR1 LNHDA and CDR2 SQIVND (reference sequence). This chain's CDR3 is CASSLTGATGELFF. For the CDR3, the DNA is TGTGCCAGTAGTCTGACAGGGGCCACCGGGGAGCTGTTTTTT. The whole variable domain, remainder taken from reference TRBV19 and TRBJ2-2, is DGGITQSPKYLFRKEGQNVTLSCEQNLNHDAMYWYRQDPGQGLRLIYYSQIVNDFQKGDIAEGYSVSREKKESFPLTVTSAQKNPTAFYLCASSLTGATGELFFGEGSRLTVL.

The chain links TRBV14 to TRBJ2-3; TRBD2 might be the D (7 bases). CDR1 and CDR2 from the germline V gene are SGHDN and FVKESK. Trimming shortened V by 0 bases and J by 6 bases, and 13 bases separated the two germline ends. The CDR3 runs to 15 residues. The CDR3 sequence: CASSQDTRGADTQYF. In nucleotides, the CDR3 is TGTGCCAGCAGCCAAGATACTCGGGGGGCGGATACGCAGTATTTT.

V is TRBV11-2 and J is TRBJ2-1, with TRBD2 matching over 9 bases. The germline V gene has CDR1 SGHAT and CDR2 FQNNGV. The CDR3 is 16 amino acids. The trim removed 3 bases at V and 6 bases at J, leaving 9 bases unmatched. CDR3 region: CASSFSAGTSSNEQFF. As DNA, the CDR3 is TGTGCCAGCAGCTTTTCCGCCGGGACTAGCAGCAATGAGCAGTTCTTC. Looking up the rest from reference TRBV11-2 and TRBJ2-1 gives the full variable domain: EAGVAQSPRYKIIEKRQSVAFWCNPISGHATLYWYQQILGQGPKLLIQFQNNGVVDDSQLPKDRFSAERLKGVDSTLKIQPAKLEDSAVYLCASSFSAGTSSNEQFFGPGTRLTVL.

The chain uses TRBV7-6 and TRBJ2-7; TRBD1 matches 9 bases. The CDR3 has 18 residues. Per the germline V gene, CDR1 is SGHVS and CDR2 is FNYEAQ. The junction had 11 bases not matched to a gene; V was cut back by 2 bases and J by 0 bases. CDR3 bases: TGTGCCAGCAGCTTAATCGCGCCGGGACAGGGACCCTCCTACGAGCAGTACTTC. Its translation is CASSLIAPGQGPSYEQYF.

The V and J genes are TRBV4-1 and TRBJ2-5; no firm D call. Trimming removed 1 base at V and 0 bases at J, with 3 bases between. This CDR3 region has 13 residues. The germline gives CDR1 MGHRA, CDR2 YSYEKL. As DNA, the CDR3 is TGCGCCAGCAGCCAAGCTTACCAAGAGACCCAGTACTTC. Protein product: CASSQAYQETQYF.

This clone was recorded only once. The chain employs TRBV27 and TRBJ1-2, with 8 nucleotides matching TRBD1. The CDR3 is 15 amino acids. Unmatched junction bases numbered 9, after V lost 5 bases and J lost 4 bases. Germline V gene sequence: CDR1 MNHEY, CDR2 SMNVEV (reference sequence). The CDR3 DNA follows: TGTGCCAGCAGTCCGACAGGGGATAGGGGCTATGGCTACACCTTC. Its translation is CASSPTGDRGYGYTF.

The table lists this clone with many counts. The rearrangement uses TRBV6-2 or TRBV6-3 and TRBJ2-1; TRBD2 agrees at 14 bases. The CDR3 has 15 amino acids. The trim removed 2 bases at V and 12 bases at J, leaving 6 bases unmatched. Germline CDR1 MNHEY, CDR2 SVGEGT. The CDR3 coding sequence is TGTGCCAGCAGTTACCCGACTAGCGGGGGGGCCGGGCAGTTCTTC. As protein: CASSYPTSGGAGQFF.

This chain connects TRBV3-1 (or the pseudogene TRBV3-2) to TRBJ1-1, with 8 bases identical to TRBD1. The J segment lost 11 bases and the V segment lost 6 bases, leaving 5 bases of the junction unmatched. Germline CDR1 LGHDT, CDR2 YNNKEL (reference sequence). The CDR3 consists of 11 residues. The DNA of the CDR3 is TGTGCCAGCAGACTGGACAGGGTTGCTTTCTTT. This gives the protein CASRLDRVAFF.

This clone was recorded once. The chain is built from TRBV5-4 and TRBJ2-5, with a possible D match to TRBD2 (6 bases). The germline V gene encodes CDR1 SGHNT and CDR2 YYREEE (reference sequence). The CDR3 runs 14 residues. V dropped 2 bases and J dropped 2 bases, with 10 bases sitting between them. This CDR3 reads CASSLAGQQETQYF. In DNA, the CDR3 is TGTGCCAGCAGCTTAGCGGGTCAGCAAGAGACCCAGTACTTC.

This chain joins TRBV29-1 and TRBJ2-7; 7 bases are shared with TRBD1. CDR1 and CDR2 (germline): SQVTM, ANQGSEA. The V and J ends lost 4 bases and 1 base, in that order; junction bases with no gene match: 4. This CDR3 has 13 residues. CDR3 bases: TGCAGCGTTGTCCCAGGGGGTTCCTACGAGCAGTACTTC. Protein: CSVVPGGSYEQYF.

In its sample, this clone was seen a few times. The junction differs from germline at one of its ends, possibly a read error. The J gene is TRBJ2-5, the V gene TRBV7-7, with 7 nucleotides matching TRBD2. The CDR3 is 15 amino acids. Per the germline V gene, CDR1 is SSHAT and CDR2 is FNYEAQ (reference sequence). The CDR3 is CASSPGRLYQETQYF. The CDR3, as DNA: TGTGCTAGCAGCCCCGGGAGGCTGTACCAAGAGACCCAGTACTTC.